The 24 T cell receptor beta chains listed next were all sequenced from one sample in a study of post-analysis software for immune sequencing data. Study results and limitations: Patients had higher frequencies than controls of a few TRBV segments, including TRBV5-6, TRBV5-1 and TRBV20-1.

Their target antigens are unknown. Carried by the TCR beta cDNA libraries were unique molecular identifiers. TCRdb analysed the PCR reads with MiXCR anew, one entry per CDR3 protein. The sample lists hundreds of thousands of distinct CDR3 sequences; 55% to 60% were seen once. The sample taken for sequencing was blood. These receptors originate from a girl aged 2-9 years with multiple sclerosis.

The V gene is TRBV7-9, the J gene TRBJ2-4, with D hard to call. The germline CDR1 and CDR2 sequences are SEHNR and FQNEAQ (reference sequence). Deletions cut 1 base from V and 5 bases from J, with 15 bases between. This CDR3 is 16 amino acids long. DNA for the CDR3: TGTGCCAGCAGCTTAGGTGGGATAGGGCCCCAAAACATTCAGTACTTC. It translates to CASSLGGIGPQNIQYF.

This clonotype was seen more than once but under ten times. The gene calls are TRBV20-1 and TRBJ2-5, with a weak D call TRBD1 (6 bases). Trimming took 3 bases from V and 1 from J, leaving 9 bases between them. The CDR3 spans 13 residues. The germline gives CDR1 DFQATT, CDR2 SNEGSKA (reference sequence). The CDR3 DNA reads as TGCAGTGCTAGCCGGACAGTCCAAGAGACCCAGTACTTC. This gives the protein CSASRTVQETQYF.

The chain uses TRBV25-1 and TRBJ2-5; TRBD1 agrees at 9 bases. J lost 2 bases, V lost 5 bases, and 6 bases had no gene match. Germline values: CDR1 MGHDK, CDR2 SYGVNS. CDR3 size: 15 residues. The CDR3 DNA follows: TGTGCCAGCAGTCTCTCGACAGGGGGTCAAGAGACCCAGTACTTC. This codes for CASSLSTGGQETQYF.

The chain has TRBV20-1 and TRBJ2-7; 7 bases agree with TRBD1. Germline CDR1 is DFQATT and CDR2 is SNEGSKA (reference sequence). The junction had 13 bases not matched to a gene; V was cut back by 6 bases and J by 5 bases. This CDR3 has 14 amino acids. The CDR3 DNA sequence: TGCAGTGCCACCATCCGGGACAGCCTGAACGAGCAGTACTTC. Protein product: CSATIRDSLNEQYF.

The V call is TRBV5-1, the J call TRBJ2-5, with D unclear. The germline V gene has CDR1 SGHRS and CDR2 YFSETQ. Trimming took 0 bases from V and 4 from J, leaving 16 bases between them. CDR3 length equals 16 residues. The DNA for the CDR3 is TGCGCCAGCAGCTTGGCCTTGGAGAGTCTCGGAGAGACCCAGTACTTC. It yields the protein CASSLALESLGETQYF.

This clonotype was seen a handful of times. The gene calls are TRBV9 and TRBJ2-2; a possible D gene is TRBD2 (5 bases). The CDR3 consists of 11 residues. V lost 5 bases to trimming and J lost 6 bases, with 5 bases between them. The V gene's germline CDR1 is SGDLS and CDR2 YYNGEE. The CDR3 sequence: CASRRAGELFF. CDR3 nucleotide sequence: TGTGCCAGCAGGAGGGCCGGGGAGCTGTTTTTT.

This clonotype was detected only a few times. The chain joins TRBV14 to TRBJ2-1; D is uncertain. This CDR3 spans 12 amino acids. Looked up from germline, CDR1 is SGHDN and CDR2 is FVKESK. Trimming took off 4 bases at V and 8 bases at J, with 9 bases between the two ends. CDR3 DNA sequence: TGTGCCAGCAGCCCAAAGGGCTATGAGCAGTTCTTC. This sequence encodes CASSPKGYEQFF.

The rearrangement links TRBV5-6 to TRBJ2-1, with TRBD2 matching 8 bases. J lost 5 bases, V lost 5 bases, and 9 bases had no gene match. The germline V gene has CDR1 SGHDT and CDR2 YYEEEE. The length of the CDR3 is 15 residues. The CDR3 nucleotides read TGTGCCAGCAGTTCCGGGACTAGATCTGACAATGAGCAGTTCTTC. This codes for CASSSGTRSDNEQFF.

V gene TRBV2 combines with J gene TRBJ2-1; 10 bases fit TRBD2. Trimming removed 8 bases from V and 3 bases from J; junction bases left unmatched: 4. The CDR3 loop spans 14 amino acids. The germline V gene has CDR1 SNHLY and CDR2 FYNNEI. DNA of the CDR3: TGTGCCAGCCAAGGACTAGCGGTCTACAATGAGCAGTTCTTC. As protein: CASQGLAVYNEQFF.

V and J are TRBV19 and TRBJ2-5; 8 bases are a match to TRBD2. J gave up 3 bases and V 3 bases, and 12 bases lay outside the gene matches. CDR1 LNHDA and CDR2 SQIVND come from the germline V gene (reference sequence). The CDR3 totals 17 residues. The CDR3 reads CASSILHQRGFKETQYF. The DNA of the CDR3 is TGTGCCAGTAGTATTTTGCACCAGCGGGGGTTTAAAGAGACCCAGTACTTC.

This rearrangement joins TRBV20-1 to TRBJ2-1, with TRBD2 identical over 10 bases. The CDR3 consists of 14 residues. CDR1 and CDR2 (germline): DFQATT, SNEGSKA (reference sequence). V gave up 2 bases and J gave up 10 bases; unmatched junction bases: 8. In DNA, the CDR3 is TGCAGTGCTAGATCCCTAGCGGGAGTAAAAGAGCAGTTCTTC. Encoded protein: CSARSLAGVKEQFF.

This chain joins TRBV6-2 or TRBV6-3 and TRBJ2-2; a possible D gene is TRBD2 (5 bases). V was clipped by 9 bases and J by 0 bases, with 8 bases between them. Germline V gene lookup returns CDR1 MNHEY and CDR2 SVGEGT. CDR3 length: 13 residues. CDR3 nucleotides: TGTGCCAGTCACGGGACGAACACCGGGGAGCTGTTTTTT. As protein: CASHGTNTGELFF.

The chain is built from TRBV3-1 and TRBJ2-5; weak D call: TRBD1 (6 bases). This CDR3 region has 16 residues. CDR1 and CDR2 from the germline V gene are LGHDT and YNNKEL (reference sequence). The V gene lost 1 base and the J gene lost 5 bases, with 17 bases spanning the gap. This CDR3 reads CASSQGQGLPLETQYF. The CDR3 DNA reads TGTGCCAGCAGCCAAGGCCAGGGGCTACCGTTGGAGACCCAGTACTTC.

The J gene is TRBJ2-5, the V gene TRBV12-3 or TRBV12-4; 7 bases match TRBD2. The CDR3 spans 14 residues. J was trimmed by 7 bases and V by 5 bases; bases with no gene match: 10. The CDR3 DNA reads as TGTGCCAGCAGTCCCCTTGGGAGGGTAGGGACCCAGTACTTC. It is translated as CASSPLGRVGTQYF.

This clonotype was recorded a few times. The chain has TRBV2 and TRBJ2-7, with TRBD1 matching 8 bases. The DNA matches TRBJ2-5 better at its end, which makes the J call doubtful. Per the germline V gene, CDR1 is SNHLY and CDR2 is FYNNEI. This CDR3 has 13 amino acids. CDR3 amino acids: CAIRGQGQETQYF. The CDR3 DNA reads TGTGCCATCCGTGGACAGGGACAGGAGACCCAGTACTTC.

This chain links TRBV20-1 with TRBJ2-1; 8 bases are a match to TRBD2. CDR3 size: 17 residues. Germline V lookup: CDR1 DFQATT, CDR2 SNEGSKA (reference sequence). The V and J ends lost 0 bases and 9 bases, in that order; junction bases with no gene match: 16. Here the CDR3 DNA reads TGCAGTGCTAGAGATTCCCAACTAGCGGCGTGGGTAGGTGAGCAGTTCTTC. Residues: CSARDSQLAAWVGEQFF.

The rearrangement joins TRBV27 to TRBJ1-6; D is unresolved. The CDR3 has 12 amino acids. Germline V CDR1 and CDR2: MNHEY, SMNVEV (reference sequence). The V end lost 6 bases, the J end lost 9 bases, and 9 bases lay between the germline ends. The CDR3 reads CASREGRSPLHF. The CDR3 nucleotides are TGTGCCAGCAGGGAGGGTCGTTCACCCCTCCACTTT.

The chain is built from TRBV12-3 or TRBV12-4 and TRBJ1-2; 9 bases agree with TRBD1. This CDR3 has 14 residues. V shed 8 bases, J shed 4 bases, and the junction held 8 bases outside the gene matches. CDR3 DNA sequence: TGTGCCAGCCCGGGAACAGGGGGCGTCTATGGCTACACCTTC. Its protein product is CASPGTGGVYGYTF.

This chain uses TRBV29-1 with TRBJ1-1, with 7 bases lining up with TRBD1. This CDR3 is 14 amino acids long. Germline loops: CDR1 SQVTM, CDR2 ANQGSEA. V lost 0 bases to trimming and J lost 0 bases; unmatched junction nucleotides: 1. The DNA of the CDR3 is TGCAGCGTTGAAGATGGGACAGTGAACACTGAAGCTTTCTTT. Protein sequence: CSVEDGTVNTEAFF.

V usage is TRBV7-2 and J usage is TRBJ2-3; D might be TRBD2 (5 bases). Germline V lookup: CDR1 SGHTA, CDR2 FQGNSA. CDR3 length: 15 residues. Between the trimmed V and J ends, which lost 5 bases and 6 bases, there was a span of 18 bases. As DNA, the CDR3 is TGTGCCAGCAGCCCCGCGGTTAGAGGGTCGGATACGCAGTATTTT. It translates to CASSPAVRGSDTQYF.

This clonotype was seen a handful of times. V usage is TRBV7-2 and J usage is TRBJ1-1; 7 bases line up with TRBD1. Germline V gives CDR1 SGHTA, CDR2 FQGNSA. This CDR3 is 15 amino acids long. With V trimmed by 5 bases and J by 0 bases, 6 bases remained unmatched. The CDR3 nucleotides read TGTGCCAGCAGCATAAAGGGACAGTTGAACACTGAAGCTTTCTTT. This translates into CASSIKGQLNTEAFF.

Only a few counts were recorded for this clonotype. The chain has TRBV2 and TRBJ2-1; TRBD1 might be the D (6 bases). V dropped 6 bases and J dropped 6 bases, with 18 bases sitting between them. CDR3 length: 15 amino acids. Per germline, CDR1 SNHLY and CDR2 FYNNEI. The CDR3 sequence: CASSLLGGITNEQFF. CDR3 DNA: TGTGCCAGCAGCCTATTAGGGGGTATAACCAATGAGCAGTTCTTC.

The rearrangement joins TRBV4-1 to TRBJ2-1; 10 nucleotides match TRBD2. The CDR3 totals 17 residues. Germline CDR1 reads MGHRA; CDR2 reads YSYEKL. Unmatched junction bases numbered 11, after V lost 2 bases and J lost 7 bases. In nucleotides, the CDR3 is TGCGCCAGCAGCCAAATCACCGGGACTAGCGCGTCTAATGAGCAGTTCTTC. This codes for CASSQITGTSASNEQFF.

The gene calls are TRBV5-1 and TRBJ1-1; TRBD1 aligns across 7 bases. There are 13 residues in the CDR3. Germline V gives CDR1 SGHRS, CDR2 YFSETQ. V was pared by 4 bases and J by 1 base, with 1 base of the junction left unmatched. The CDR3 loop is CASSTGENTEAFF. DNA of the CDR3: TGCGCCAGCAGCACAGGGGAGAACACTGAAGCTTTCTTT.